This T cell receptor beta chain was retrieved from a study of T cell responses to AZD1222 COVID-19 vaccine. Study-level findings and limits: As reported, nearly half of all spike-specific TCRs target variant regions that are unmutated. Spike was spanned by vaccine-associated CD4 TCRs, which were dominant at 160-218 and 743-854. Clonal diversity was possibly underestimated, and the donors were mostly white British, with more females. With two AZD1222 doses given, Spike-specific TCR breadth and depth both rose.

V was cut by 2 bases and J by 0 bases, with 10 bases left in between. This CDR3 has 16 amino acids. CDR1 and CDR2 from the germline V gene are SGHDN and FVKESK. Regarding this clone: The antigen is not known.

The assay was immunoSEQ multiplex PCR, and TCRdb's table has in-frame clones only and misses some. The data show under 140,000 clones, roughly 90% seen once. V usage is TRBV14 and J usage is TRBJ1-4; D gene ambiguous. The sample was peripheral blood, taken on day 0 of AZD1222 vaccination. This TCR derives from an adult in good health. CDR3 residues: CASSQKRQATNEKLFF. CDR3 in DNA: TGTGCCAGCAGCCAAAAACGGCAAGCAACTAATGAAAAACTGTTTTTT.